The 25 T cell receptor beta chains reported below all come from one sample, sequenced in a study of blood T cell repertoires in COVID-19. The table came from immunoSEQ multiplex PCR; TCRdb's copy has only in-frame clones and leaves some out. The repertoire holds 90,000 to 120,000 clones, roughly 90% seen once, with 4.9% in the top ten. Sequencing was done on a sample of peripheral blood. These receptors were collected from a man in his forties with active or convalescent COVID-19.

This clone was recorded only once. The chain has TRBV6-5 and TRBJ1-5; no clear D gene. The length of the CDR3 is 13 residues. Germline V gene sequence: CDR1 MNHEY, CDR2 SVGAGI. V was trimmed by 4 bases and J by 5 bases, leaving 9 bases between them. CDR3: CASSLGSDQPQHF. Here the CDR3 DNA reads TGTGCCAGCAGTTTGGGCTCGGATCAGCCCCAGCATTTT.

The chain links TRBV7-8 to TRBJ1-5, with 7 bases fitting TRBD1. Trimming at V came to 2 bases and at J to 3 bases, leaving 4 bases not matched to a gene. Germline loops: CDR1 SGHVS, CDR2 FQNEAQ. CDR3 size: 15 residues. CDR3 nucleotide sequence: TGTGCCAGCAGCTTATCGGGACAGCCCAATCAGCCCCAGCATTTT. Translating it yields CASSLSGQPNQPQHF.

The rearrangement links TRBV5-4 to TRBJ2-1; 7 nucleotides line up with TRBD2. Per germline, CDR1 SGHNT and CDR2 YYREEE (reference sequence). The length of the CDR3 is 12 residues. V dropped 7 bases and J dropped 7; count of bases not matched to a gene: 5. Written as DNA, the CDR3 is TGTGCCAGCTTAGCGGGCGCTAATGAGCAGTTCTTC. Its translation is CASLAGANEQFF.

This clone was detected a few times. The J gene is TRBJ2-2, the V gene TRBV6-5, with D unresolved. The CDR3 has 13 residues. Germline loops: CDR1 MNHEY, CDR2 SVGAGI. V dropped 6 bases and J dropped 10 bases, with 15 bases sitting between them. The CDR3 bases are TGTGCCAGCAGATACAGCACTATTAAGGAGCTGTTTTTT. This gives the protein CASRYSTIKELFF.

This rearrangement joins TRBV4-3 to TRBJ2-7; 9 positions agree with TRBD2. With 0 bases clipped from V and 5 bases from J, the junction kept 8 bases outside the gene matches. Germline V CDR1 and CDR2: LGHNA, YSLEER. The CDR3 has 16 residues. CDR3 protein: CASSQDYSGSRDEQYF. The CDR3 DNA reads TGCGCCAGCAGCCAAGATTATAGCGGGAGTAGGGACGAGCAGTACTTC.

The chain employs TRBV4-3 and TRBJ2-2; 7 positions match TRBD1. Germline loops: CDR1 LGHNA, CDR2 YSLEER. Germline trimming cut 0 bases from V and 6 bases from J; bases unmatched to any gene: 10. The CDR3 has 17 amino acids. The CDR3 loop is CASSQDRWTGSPGELFF. CDR3 nucleotides: TGCGCCAGCAGCCAAGATAGGTGGACAGGAAGCCCCGGGGAGCTGTTTTTT.

The J gene is TRBJ2-7, the V gene TRBV28; 10 bases line up with TRBD2. The V and J ends lost 3 bases and 1 base, in that order; junction bases with no gene match: 9. The CDR3 has 17 residues. CDR1 is MDHEN, CDR2 SYDVKM, per germline. Written as DNA, the CDR3 is TGTGCCAGCAGTTTGCCAACTAGCGGGGTTCATTCCTACGAGCAGTACTTC. Protein sequence: CASSLPTSGVHSYEQYF.

On this clone: Other DNA sequences in this sample translate to the same CDR3. This chain links TRBV11-2 with TRBJ2-2, with D perhaps matching TRBD2 (6 bases). Looked up from germline, CDR1 is SGHAT and CDR2 is FQNNGV. The CDR3 consists of 15 residues. Trimming cost V 1 base and J 1 base, with 7 bases left between them. DNA for the CDR3: TGTGCCAGCAGCTTAGGGGGAGGGAACACCGGGGAGCTGTTTTTT. Translated, it gives CASSLGGGNTGELFF.

The chain uses TRBV28 and TRBJ2-5, with 8 bases that match TRBD1. V shed 8 bases, J shed 3 bases, and the junction held 5 bases outside the gene matches. The CDR3 has 13 residues. Germline lookup yields CDR1 MDHEN and CDR2 SYDVKM. The CDR3 reads CASSQGAEETQYF. The CDR3 bases are TGTGCCAGCTCCCAGGGGGCAGAAGAGACCCAGTACTTC.

The chain couples TRBV7-3 to TRBJ2-1; 7 nucleotides line up with TRBD2. Germline V gene lookup returns CDR1 SGHTA and CDR2 FQGTGA. After removal of 5 bases from V and 5 bases from J, the junction contained 6 bases not matched to a gene. The CDR3 extends over 14 amino acids. DNA of the CDR3: TGTGCCAGCAGCCCAGGAGCGGGGAACAATGAGCAGTTCTTC. Amino acids: CASSPGAGNNEQFF.

This clone was seen just once. The V gene is TRBV7-2, the J gene TRBJ2-7; 7 bases align to TRBD1. The CDR3 is 14 amino acids. V trimming: 5 bases; J trimming: 2 bases; junction bases outside the gene matches: 6. The germline V gene encodes CDR1 SGHTA and CDR2 FQGNSA. As DNA, the CDR3 is TGTGCCAGCAGCCCCCAGGGGGACCCCTACGAGCAGTACTTC. It codes for CASSPQGDPYEQYF.

The sample holds one count of this clone. V and J are TRBV28 and TRBJ1-5; possible D gene TRBD1, 5 bases. CDR3 length equals 15 residues. V lost 7 bases and J lost 4, with 17 bases in between. Germline V gene sequence: CDR1 MDHEN, CDR2 SYDVKM. The CDR3 region has the DNA TGTGCCAGCACTACGACGGGGGGTAAAAATCAGCCCCAGCATTTT. Its translation: CASTTTGGKNQPQHF.

This chain links TRBV4-3 with TRBJ2-1; the match to TRBD2 covers 13 bases. The V segment lost 4 bases and the J segment 5 bases; nucleotides outside the gene matches: 5. Germline V gene data show CDR1 as LGHNA and CDR2 as YSLEER. The CDR3 spans 16 residues. The CDR3 region is CASSPGTSGTNNEQFF. CDR3 sequence (DNA): TGCGCCAGCAGCCCAGGGACTAGCGGGACTAACAATGAGCAGTTCTTC.

The chain has TRBV18 and TRBJ2-1; D unclear. The CDR3 is 13 amino acids. CDR1 is KGHSH and CDR2 is LQKENI in the germline V gene. V was clipped by 6 bases and J by 1 base, with 7 bases between them. CDR3 protein: CASSAASYNEQFF. The CDR3 bases are TGTGCCAGCTCTGCGGCTTCCTACAATGAGCAGTTCTTC.

The chain employs TRBV3-1 (or the pseudogene TRBV3-2) and TRBJ1-2; D possibly corresponds to TRBD1 (5 bases). Looked up from germline, CDR1 is LGHDT and CDR2 is YNNKEL (reference sequence). V was cut by 0 bases and J by 2 bases, with 7 bases left in between. This CDR3 comprises 14 residues. The CDR3 coding sequence is TGTGCCAGCAGCCAAGATCAGGGAAACTATGGCTACACCTTC. Translation: CASSQDQGNYGYTF.

This chain uses TRBV5-5 with TRBJ2-2, with D maybe TRBD2 (6 bases). There are 14 residues in the CDR3. V was trimmed by 4 bases and J by 3 bases, leaving 10 bases between them. Germline V gene data show CDR1 as SGHKS and CDR2 as YYEKEE (reference sequence). CDR3 region: CASSPAGHTGELFF. As DNA, the CDR3 is TGTGCCAGCAGCCCGGCGGGACACACCGGGGAGCTGTTTTTT.

This rearrangement joins TRBV5-4 to TRBJ2-5; 11 bases map to TRBD2. V lost 5 bases to trimming and J lost 4 bases; unmatched junction nucleotides: 4. The CDR3 totals 14 residues. Per germline, CDR1 SGHNT and CDR2 YYREEE (reference sequence). The DNA for the CDR3 is TGTGCCAGCAGGATTGGACTAGCGGGAGAGACCCAGTACTTC. Encoded protein: CASRIGLAGETQYF.

This chain uses TRBV28 with TRBJ2-7, with TRBD2 matching 11 bases. V lost 6 bases and J lost 5; bases outside the gene matches: 9. From germline, CDR1 is MDHEN and CDR2 SYDVKM. The CDR3 extends over 15 amino acids. Here the CDR3 reads CASRGSLAGANEQYF. The CDR3 nucleotides are TGTGCCAGCAGAGGGTCACTAGCGGGAGCGAACGAGCAGTACTTC.

A single count supports this clone. The V and J genes are TRBV30 and TRBJ1-1; 10 nucleotides line up with TRBD1. Germline CDR1 is GTSNPN and CDR2 is SVGIG (reference sequence). The ends lost 4 bases at V and 3 bases at J; junction bases unmatched: 2. The CDR3 has 13 amino acids. The CDR3 spells CAWMGQGHTEAFF. CDR3 DNA: TGTGCCTGGATGGGACAGGGGCACACTGAAGCTTTCTTT.

This sequence joins TRBV29-1 and TRBJ1-1; no clear D gene. The V gene's germline CDR1 is SQVTM and CDR2 ANQGSEA. The CDR3 runs to 13 residues. The V gene lost 4 bases and the J gene lost 2 bases, with 11 bases spanning the gap. Here the CDR3 reads CSVGRIENTEAFF. The CDR3 DNA sequence: TGCAGCGTTGGGCGGATAGAAAACACTGAAGCTTTCTTT.

The CDR3 sequence is CASSQASEGTEAFF. CDR3 sequence (DNA): TGTGCCAGCTCGCAGGCATCCGAGGGCACTGAAGCTTTCTTT. The chain links TRBV18 to TRBJ1-1; no clear D gene. Germline CDR1 reads KGHSH; CDR2 reads LQKENI. V gave up 6 bases and J gave up 4 bases, with 15 bases separating them. The CDR3 spans 14 residues.

The rearrangement links TRBV7-9 to TRBJ2-4; D is unresolved. Per germline, CDR1 SEHNR and CDR2 FQNEAQ (reference sequence). The length of the CDR3 is 14 residues. V lost 3 bases to trimming and J lost 0 bases, with 6 bases between them. The CDR3 loop is CASSFGLAKNIQYF. CDR3 nucleotide sequence: TGTGCCAGCAGCTTTGGCTTAGCCAAAAACATTCAGTACTTC. The full variable domain, its missing parts supplied by reference TRBV7-9 and TRBJ2-4, is DTGVSQNPRHKITKRGQNVTFRCDPISEHNRLYWYRQTLGQGPEFLTYFQNEAQLEKSRLLSDRFSAERPKGSFSTLEIQRTEQGDSAMYLCASSFGLAKNIQYFGAGTRLSVL.

The CDR3 DNA sequence: TGTGCCATCAGCCTGACAGGGAGCTCCTACAATGAGCAGTTCTTC. Protein: CAISLTGSSYNEQFF. V usage is TRBV10-3 and J usage is TRBJ2-1; 7 positions agree with TRBD1. V lost 6 bases to trimming and J lost 0 bases; unmatched junction nucleotides: 5. The germline V gene encodes CDR1 ENHRY and CDR2 SYGVKD. This CDR3 spans 15 amino acids.

This chain's CDR3 is CASTSGQGNQPQHF. CDR3 bases: TGTGCCAGCACGTCCGGACAGGGGAATCAGCCCCAGCATTTT. The V gene is TRBV28, the J gene TRBJ1-5, with 9 positions matching TRBD1. Germline values: CDR1 MDHEN, CDR2 SYDVKM. Trimming took 7 bases from V and 4 from J; bases not matched to a gene: 5. The CDR3 totals 14 residues.

This clone was seen only a few times. The CDR3 is CASSYGQNTEAFF. The CDR3 DNA sequence: TGTGCCAGCAGCTACGGACAGAACACTGAAGCTTTCTTT. This rearrangement joins TRBV6-5 to TRBJ1-1; a possible D gene is TRBD1 (5 bases). CDR1 is MNHEY, CDR2 SVGAGI, per germline. The ends were cut back, 6 bases at V and 1 base at J, with 9 bases in the middle. The CDR3 has 13 residues.